This T cell receptor beta chain was identified during a study of cytomegalovirus exposure and HLA in healthy donors. Findings of the study overall: In a later analysis, HLA-associated TCR beta chains were more clonally expanded than equally common others.

Researchers ran the PCR with 60 Vbeta and 13 Jbeta primers. Method: immunoSEQ multiplex PCR; TCRdb's copy keeps in-frame clones and lacks some. The table includes fewer than 100,000 clones, around 8% detected once. This CDR3 spans 15 amino acids. CDR1 and CDR2 from the germline V gene are MNHNS and SASEGT. V was clipped by 0 bases and J by 6 bases; unmatched bases: 7. This clone was picked up many times. The antigen is unknown. Sequenced input: PBMCs. This sequence was found in a man between 45 and 60 years old in good health and CMV-seronegative. This chain connects TRBV6-1 to TRBJ2-7, with 8 bases fitting TRBD1. The CDR3 reads CASSEAGTGSSEQYF. In DNA, the CDR3 is TGTGCCAGCAGTGAAGCAGGGACAGGTTCAAGCGAGCAGTACTTC.